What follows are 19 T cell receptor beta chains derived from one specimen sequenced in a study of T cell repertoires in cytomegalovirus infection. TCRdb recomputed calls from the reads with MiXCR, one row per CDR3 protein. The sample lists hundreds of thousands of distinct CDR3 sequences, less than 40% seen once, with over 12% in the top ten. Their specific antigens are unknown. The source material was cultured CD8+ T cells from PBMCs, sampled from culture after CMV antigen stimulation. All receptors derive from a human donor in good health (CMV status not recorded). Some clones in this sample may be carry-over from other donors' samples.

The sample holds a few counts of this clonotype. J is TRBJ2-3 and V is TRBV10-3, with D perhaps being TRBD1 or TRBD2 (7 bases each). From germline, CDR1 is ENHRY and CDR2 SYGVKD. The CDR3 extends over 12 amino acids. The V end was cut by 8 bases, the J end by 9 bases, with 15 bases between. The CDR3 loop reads CAIETGEGTQYF. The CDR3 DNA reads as TGTGCCATCGAAACAGGGGAGGGCACGCAGTATTTT.

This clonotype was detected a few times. The CDR3 nucleotides are TGTGCCAGCAGACTAATTACAGGGATGAACAATGAGCAGTTCTTC. Residues: CASRLITGMNNEQFF. The chain has TRBV27 and TRBJ2-1; tentatively, D is TRBD1 (6 bases). Germline assignment: CDR1 MNHEY and CDR2 SMNVEV (reference sequence). The V end was cut by 6 bases, the J end by 5 bases, with 17 bases between. This CDR3 contains 15 residues.

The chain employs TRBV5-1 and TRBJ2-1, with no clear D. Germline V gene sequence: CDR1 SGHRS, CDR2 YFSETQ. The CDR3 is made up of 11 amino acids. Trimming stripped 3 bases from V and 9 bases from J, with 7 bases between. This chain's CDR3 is CASSSAREQFF. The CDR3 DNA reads TGCGCCAGCAGCTCGGCACGTGAGCAGTTCTTC. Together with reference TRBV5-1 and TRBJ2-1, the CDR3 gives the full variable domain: KAGVTQTPRYLIKTRGQQVTLSCSPISGHRSVSWYQQTPGQGLQFLFEYFSETQRNKGNFPGRFSGRQFSNSRSEMNVSTLELGDSALYLCASSSAREQFFGPGTRLTVL.

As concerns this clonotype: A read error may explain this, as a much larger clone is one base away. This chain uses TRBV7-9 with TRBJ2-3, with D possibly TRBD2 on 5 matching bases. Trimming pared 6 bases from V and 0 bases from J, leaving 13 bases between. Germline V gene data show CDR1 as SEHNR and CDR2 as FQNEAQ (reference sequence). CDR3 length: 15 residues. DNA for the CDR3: TGTGCCAGCAGTCAGATGGCGGGTAGCACAGATACGCAGTATTTT. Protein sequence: CASSQMAGSTDTQYF.

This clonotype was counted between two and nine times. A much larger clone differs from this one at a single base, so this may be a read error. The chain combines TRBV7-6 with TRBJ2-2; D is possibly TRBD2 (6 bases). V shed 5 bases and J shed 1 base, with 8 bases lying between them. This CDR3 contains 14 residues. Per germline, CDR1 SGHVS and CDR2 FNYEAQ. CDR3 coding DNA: TGTGCCAGCAGCCATAGCGGGAACACCGGGGAGCTGTTTTTT. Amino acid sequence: CASSHSGNTGELFF.

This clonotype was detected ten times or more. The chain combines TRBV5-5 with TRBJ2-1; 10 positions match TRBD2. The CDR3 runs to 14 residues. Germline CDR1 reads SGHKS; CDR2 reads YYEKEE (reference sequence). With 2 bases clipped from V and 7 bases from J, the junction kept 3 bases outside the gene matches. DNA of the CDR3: TGTGCCAGCAGCTTTACTAGCGGGGAGAATGAGCAGTTCTTC. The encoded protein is CASSFTSGENEQFF.

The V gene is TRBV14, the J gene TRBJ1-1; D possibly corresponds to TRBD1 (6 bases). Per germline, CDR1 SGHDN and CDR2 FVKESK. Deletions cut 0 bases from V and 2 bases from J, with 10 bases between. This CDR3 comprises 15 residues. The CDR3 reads CASSQEGRGNTEAFF. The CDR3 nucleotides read TGTGCCAGCAGCCAAGAAGGCAGGGGAAACACTGAAGCTTTCTTT.

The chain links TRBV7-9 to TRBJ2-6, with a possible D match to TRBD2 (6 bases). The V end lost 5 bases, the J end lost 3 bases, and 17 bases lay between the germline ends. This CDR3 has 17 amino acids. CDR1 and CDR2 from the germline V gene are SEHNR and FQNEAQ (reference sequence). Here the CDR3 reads CASSTSDSGVGANVLTF. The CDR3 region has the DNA TGTGCCAGCAGCACGTCGGATTCGGGGGTTGGGGCCAACGTCCTGACTTTC. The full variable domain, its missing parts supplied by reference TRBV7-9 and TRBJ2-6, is DTGVSQNPRHKITKRGQNVTFRCDPISEHNRLYWYRQTLGQGPEFLTYFQNEAQLEKSRLLSDRFSAERPKGSFSTLEIQRTEQGDSAMYLCASSTSDSGVGANVLTFGAGSRLTVL.

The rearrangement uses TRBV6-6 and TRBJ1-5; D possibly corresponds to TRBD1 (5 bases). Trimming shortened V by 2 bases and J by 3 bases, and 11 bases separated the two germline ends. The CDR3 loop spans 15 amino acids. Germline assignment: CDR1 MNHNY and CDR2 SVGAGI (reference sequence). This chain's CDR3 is CASSYEGGVNQPQHF. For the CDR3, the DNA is TGTGCCAGCAGTTACGAGGGAGGGGTCAATCAGCCCCAGCATTTT.

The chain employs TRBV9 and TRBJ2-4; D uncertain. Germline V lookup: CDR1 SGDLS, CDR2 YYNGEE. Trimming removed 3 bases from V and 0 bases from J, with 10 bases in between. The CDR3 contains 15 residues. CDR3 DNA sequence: TGTGCCAGCAGCGATCCGGGTACAGCCAAAAACATTCAGTACTTC. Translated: CASSDPGTAKNIQYF.

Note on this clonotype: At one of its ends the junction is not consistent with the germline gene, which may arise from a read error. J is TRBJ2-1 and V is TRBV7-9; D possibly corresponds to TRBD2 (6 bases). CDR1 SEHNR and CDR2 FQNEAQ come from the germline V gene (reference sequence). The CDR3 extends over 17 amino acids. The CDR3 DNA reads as TGTGCCAGCAGCATAGCGCGTCGGGGGAGCTCCTACAATGAGCAGTTCTTC. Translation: CASSIARRGSSYNEQFF.

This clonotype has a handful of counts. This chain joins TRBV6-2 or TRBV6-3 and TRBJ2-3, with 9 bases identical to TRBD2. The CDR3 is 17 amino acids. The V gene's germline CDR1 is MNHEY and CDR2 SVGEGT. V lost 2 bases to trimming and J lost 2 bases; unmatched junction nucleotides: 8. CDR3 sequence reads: CASSYRGLAHLTDTQYF. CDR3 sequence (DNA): TGTGCCAGCAGTTACCGGGGACTAGCACACCTCACAGATACGCAGTATTTT.

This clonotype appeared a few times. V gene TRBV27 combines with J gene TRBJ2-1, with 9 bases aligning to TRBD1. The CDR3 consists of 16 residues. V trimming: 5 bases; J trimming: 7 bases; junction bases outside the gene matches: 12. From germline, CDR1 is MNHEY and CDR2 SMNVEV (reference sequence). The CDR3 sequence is CASSATGGYILNEQFF. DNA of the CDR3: TGTGCCAGCAGTGCCACAGGGGGCTATATACTAAATGAGCAGTTCTTC.

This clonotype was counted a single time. Written as DNA, the CDR3 is TGCAGCGTGATCAGGGGCGATAAAGGTGAAGCTTTCTTT. Protein sequence: CSVIRGDKGEAFF. The rearrangement uses TRBV29-1 and TRBJ1-1; the D gene is possibly TRBD1 (6 bases). Germline CDR1 is SQVTM and CDR2 is ANQGSEA. The V end lost 6 bases, the J end lost 7 bases, and 18 bases lay between the germline ends. This CDR3 has 13 residues.

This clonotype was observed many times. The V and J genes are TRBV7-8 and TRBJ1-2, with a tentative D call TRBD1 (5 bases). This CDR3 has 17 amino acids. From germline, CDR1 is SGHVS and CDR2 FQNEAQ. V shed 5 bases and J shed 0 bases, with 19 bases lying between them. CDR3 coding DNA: TGTGCCAGCAGCCCCTCCGGGAGGGGTTTCTCTAACTATGGCTACACCTTC. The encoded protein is CASSPSGRGFSNYGYTF. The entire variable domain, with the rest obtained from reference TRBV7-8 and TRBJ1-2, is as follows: GAGVSQSPRYKVAKRGQDVALRCDPISGHVSLFWYQQALGQGPEFLTYFQNEAQLDKSGLPSDRFFAERPEGSVSTLKIQRTQQEDSAVYLCASSPSGRGFSNYGYTFGSGTRLTVV.

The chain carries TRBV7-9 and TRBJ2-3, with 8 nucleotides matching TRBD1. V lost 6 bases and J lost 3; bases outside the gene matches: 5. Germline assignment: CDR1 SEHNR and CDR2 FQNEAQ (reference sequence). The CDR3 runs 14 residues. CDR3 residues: CASRPGGRTDTQYF. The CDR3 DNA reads TGTGCCAGCAGGCCAGGGGGCAGGACAGATACGCAGTATTTT.

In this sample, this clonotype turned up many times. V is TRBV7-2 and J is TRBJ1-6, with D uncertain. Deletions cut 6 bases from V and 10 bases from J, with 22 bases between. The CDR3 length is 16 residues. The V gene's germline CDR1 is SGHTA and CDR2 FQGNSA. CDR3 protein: CASSLVDGDSGSPLHF. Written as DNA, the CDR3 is TGTGCCAGCAGTTTGGTGGACGGCGATAGTGGATCACCCCTCCACTTT.

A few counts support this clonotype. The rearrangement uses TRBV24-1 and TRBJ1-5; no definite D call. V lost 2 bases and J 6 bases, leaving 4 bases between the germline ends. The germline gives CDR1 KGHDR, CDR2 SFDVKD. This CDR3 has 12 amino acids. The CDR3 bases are TGTGCCACCAGTGATTGGGGTCAGCCCCAGCATTTT. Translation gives CATSDWGQPQHF.

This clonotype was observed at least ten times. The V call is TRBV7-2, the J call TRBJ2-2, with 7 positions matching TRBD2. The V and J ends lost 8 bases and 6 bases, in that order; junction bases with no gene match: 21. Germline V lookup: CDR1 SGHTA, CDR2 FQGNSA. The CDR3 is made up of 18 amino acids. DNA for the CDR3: TGTGCCAGCGCCAGGATAGGCGGCGGGGGAGGTCCAGCCGGGGAGCTGTTTTTT. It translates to CASARIGGGGGPAGELFF.